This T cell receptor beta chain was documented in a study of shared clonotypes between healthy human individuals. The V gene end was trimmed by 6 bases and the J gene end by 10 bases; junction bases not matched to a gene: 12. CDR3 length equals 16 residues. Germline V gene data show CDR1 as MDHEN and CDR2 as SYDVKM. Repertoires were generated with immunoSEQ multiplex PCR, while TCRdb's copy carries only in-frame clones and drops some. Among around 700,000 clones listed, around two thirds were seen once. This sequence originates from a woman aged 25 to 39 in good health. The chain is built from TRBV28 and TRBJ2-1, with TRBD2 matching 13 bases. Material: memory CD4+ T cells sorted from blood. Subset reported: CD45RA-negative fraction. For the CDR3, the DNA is TGTGCCAGCAGCCAAGTGGGACTAGCGGGAAGGTGGGAGCAGTTCTTC. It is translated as CASSQVGLAGRWEQFF.